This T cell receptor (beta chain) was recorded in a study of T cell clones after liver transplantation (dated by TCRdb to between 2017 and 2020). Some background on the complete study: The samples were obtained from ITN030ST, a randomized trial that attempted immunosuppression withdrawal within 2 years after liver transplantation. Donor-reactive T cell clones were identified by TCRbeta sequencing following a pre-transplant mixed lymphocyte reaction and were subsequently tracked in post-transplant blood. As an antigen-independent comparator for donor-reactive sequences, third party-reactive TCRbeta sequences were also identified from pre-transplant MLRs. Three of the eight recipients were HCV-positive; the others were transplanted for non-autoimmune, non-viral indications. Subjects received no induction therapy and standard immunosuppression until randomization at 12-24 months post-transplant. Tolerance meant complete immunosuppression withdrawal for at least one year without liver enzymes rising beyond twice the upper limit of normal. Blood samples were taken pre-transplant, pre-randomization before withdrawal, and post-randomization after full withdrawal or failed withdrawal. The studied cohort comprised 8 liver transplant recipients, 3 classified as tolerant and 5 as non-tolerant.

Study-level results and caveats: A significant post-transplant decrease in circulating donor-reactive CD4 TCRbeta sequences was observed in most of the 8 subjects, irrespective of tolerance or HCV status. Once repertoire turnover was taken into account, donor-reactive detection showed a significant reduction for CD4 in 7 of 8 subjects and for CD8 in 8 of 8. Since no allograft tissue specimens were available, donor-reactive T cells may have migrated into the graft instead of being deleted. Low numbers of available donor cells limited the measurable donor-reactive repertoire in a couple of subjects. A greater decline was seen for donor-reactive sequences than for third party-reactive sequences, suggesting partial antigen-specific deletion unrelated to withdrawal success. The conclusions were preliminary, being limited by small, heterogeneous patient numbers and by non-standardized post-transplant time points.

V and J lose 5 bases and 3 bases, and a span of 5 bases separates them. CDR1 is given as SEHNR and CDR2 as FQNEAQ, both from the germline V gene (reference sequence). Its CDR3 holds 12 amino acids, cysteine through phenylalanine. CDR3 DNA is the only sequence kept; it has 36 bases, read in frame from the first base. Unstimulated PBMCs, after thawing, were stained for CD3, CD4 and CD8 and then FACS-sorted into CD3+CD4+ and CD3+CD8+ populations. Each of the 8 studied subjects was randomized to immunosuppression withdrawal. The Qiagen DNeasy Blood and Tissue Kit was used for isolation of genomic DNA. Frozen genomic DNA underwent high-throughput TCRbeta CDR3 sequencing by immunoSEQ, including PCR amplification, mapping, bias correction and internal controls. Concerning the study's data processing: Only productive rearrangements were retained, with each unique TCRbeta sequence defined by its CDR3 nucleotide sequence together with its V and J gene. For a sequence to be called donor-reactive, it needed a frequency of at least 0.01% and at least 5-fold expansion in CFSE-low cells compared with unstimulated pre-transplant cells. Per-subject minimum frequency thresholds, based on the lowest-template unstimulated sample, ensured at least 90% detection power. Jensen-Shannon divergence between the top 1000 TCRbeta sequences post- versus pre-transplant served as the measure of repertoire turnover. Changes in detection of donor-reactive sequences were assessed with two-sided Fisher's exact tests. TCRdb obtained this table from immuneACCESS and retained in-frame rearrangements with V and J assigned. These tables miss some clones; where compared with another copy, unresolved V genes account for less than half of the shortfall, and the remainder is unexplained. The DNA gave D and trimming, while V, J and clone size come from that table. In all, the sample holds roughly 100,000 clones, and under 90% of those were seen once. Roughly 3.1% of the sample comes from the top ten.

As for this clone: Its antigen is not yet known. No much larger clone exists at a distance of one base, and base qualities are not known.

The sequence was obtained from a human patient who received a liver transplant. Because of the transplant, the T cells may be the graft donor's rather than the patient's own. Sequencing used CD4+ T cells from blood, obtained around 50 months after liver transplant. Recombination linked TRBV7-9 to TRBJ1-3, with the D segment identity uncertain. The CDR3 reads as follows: CASSLNGNTIYF. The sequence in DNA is TGTGCCAGCAGCCTTAATGGAAACACCATATATTTT.